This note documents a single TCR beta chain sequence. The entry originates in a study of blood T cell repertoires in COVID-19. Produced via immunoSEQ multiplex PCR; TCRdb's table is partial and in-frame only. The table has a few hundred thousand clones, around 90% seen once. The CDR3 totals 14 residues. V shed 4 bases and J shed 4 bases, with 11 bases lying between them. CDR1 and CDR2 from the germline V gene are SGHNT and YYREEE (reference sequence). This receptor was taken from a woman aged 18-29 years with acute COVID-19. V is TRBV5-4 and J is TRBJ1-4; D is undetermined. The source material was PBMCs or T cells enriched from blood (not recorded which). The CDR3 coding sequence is TGTGCCAGCAGCCACACAGCGGGTAATGAAAAACTGTTTTTT. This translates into CASSHTAGNEKLFF.